This T cell receptor (beta chain) was captured in a study of identical twins. Each CDR3 protein is one row after TCRdb ran MiXCR on the 5' RACE reads. The data show about 340,000 distinct CDR3 sequences, roughly an eighth seen once. The study's findings and limits: Fewer insertions characterized abundant cord blood beta clonotypes, whereas memory repertoires showed none.

The ends lost 8 bases at V and 5 bases at J; junction bases unmatched: 8. The CDR3 totals 13 residues. From germline, CDR1 is MGHDK and CDR2 SYGVNS. This clonotype turned up a few times. What it binds is not known. The sample was also linked to a second study, of yellow fever vaccine responses in identical twins.

This sequence joins TRBV25-1 and TRBJ2-5; 7 nucleotides agree with TRBD1. Sample: CD8+ T cells sorted from blood. The receptor was isolated from a young woman in good health. The CDR3: CASDRVFCETQYF. For the CDR3, the DNA is TGTGCCAGCGACAGGGTTTTTTGCGAGACCCAGTACTTC.